What follows describes a single T cell receptor beta chain. Its antigen is unidentified. This sample was taken from a study of blood T cells in healthy people across ages. There were healthy Caucasian individuals from Russia, aged roughly 6 to 95, serving as donors. Study-level points and caveats: As age increased, TCR beta diversity per million T cells fell in a roughly linear fashion.

Combining a sample-barcoded 5' primer with a J-beta primer mix, a second PCR ran for about 7 to 11 cycles. TCRdb itself ran the 5' RACE reads through MiXCR, one entry per CDR3 protein. Altogether fewer than 900,000 distinct CDR3 sequences are present, roughly 44% being singletons, with the ten largest covering around a fifth. The receptor comes from a woman in her sixties or seventies in good health. Sequencing was performed on blood.

For the CDR3, the DNA is TGTGCCAGCAGCTCTCCAGGCTCGAACACCGGGGAGCTGTTTTTT. This encodes CASSSPGSNTGELFF. The chain has TRBV7-9 and TRBJ2-2; no clear D. The V and J ends lost 4 bases and 0 bases respectively, with 9 bases between them. The CDR3 extends over 15 amino acids. Germline V gene sequence: CDR1 SEHNR, CDR2 FQNEAQ (reference sequence).